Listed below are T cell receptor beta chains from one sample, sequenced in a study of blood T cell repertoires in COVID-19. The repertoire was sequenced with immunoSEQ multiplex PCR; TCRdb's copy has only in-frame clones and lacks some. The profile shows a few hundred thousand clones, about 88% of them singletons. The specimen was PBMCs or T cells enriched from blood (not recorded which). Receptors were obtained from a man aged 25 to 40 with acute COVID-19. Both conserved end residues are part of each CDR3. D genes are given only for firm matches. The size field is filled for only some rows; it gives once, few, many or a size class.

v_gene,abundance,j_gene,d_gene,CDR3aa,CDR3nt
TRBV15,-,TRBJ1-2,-,CATSRDEGFNYGYTF,TGTGCCACCAGCAGAGATGAGGGCTTTAACTATGGCTACACCTTC
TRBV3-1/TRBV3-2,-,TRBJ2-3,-,CASSQSQTQYF,TGTGCCAGCAGCCAATCCCAGACGCAGTATTTT
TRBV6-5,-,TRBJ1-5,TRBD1,CASRNSGTVNQPQHF,TGTGCCAGCAGGAACTCCGGGACAGTAAATCAGCCCCAGCATTTT
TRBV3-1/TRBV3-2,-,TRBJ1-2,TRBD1,CASSQGTANYGYTF,TGTGCCAGCAGCCAGGGGACAGCTAACTATGGCTACACCTTC
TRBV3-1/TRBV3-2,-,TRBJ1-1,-,CASSQERQRWTEAFF,TGTGCCAGCAGCCAAGAGAGACAGCGCTGGACTGAAGCTTTCTTT
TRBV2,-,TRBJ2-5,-,CASSERETQYF,TGTGCCAGCAGTGAACGGGAGACCCAGTACTTC
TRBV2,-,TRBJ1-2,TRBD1,CASSEAGGTGGLYGYTF,TGTGCCAGCAGTGAAGCTGGGGGGACAGGAGGCCTCTATGGCTACACCTTC
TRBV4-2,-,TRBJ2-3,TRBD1,CASSQEPGTGADTQYF,TGTGCCAGCAGCCAAGAACCCGGGACAGGGGCAGATACGCAGTATTTT
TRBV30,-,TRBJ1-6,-,CSVGARNSPLHF,TGTTCGGTTGGGGCGCGTAATTCACCCCTCCACTTT
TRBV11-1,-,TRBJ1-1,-,CASRRTVNTEAFF,TGTGCCAGCAGGCGGACAGTGAACACTGAAGCTTTCTTT
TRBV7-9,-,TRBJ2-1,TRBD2,CASSISGGAWNEQFF,TGTGCCAGCAGTATTAGCGGGGGGGCATGGAATGAGCAGTTCTTC
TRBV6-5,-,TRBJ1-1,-,CASSYLGAGTEAFF,TGTGCCAGCAGTTATTTGGGGGCAGGGACTGAAGCTTTCTTT
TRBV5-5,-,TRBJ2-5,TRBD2,CASKLAALLQETQYF,TGTGCCAGCAAACTAGCGGCCCTCCTTCAAGAGACCCAGTACTTC
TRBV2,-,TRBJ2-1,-,CASSGVSYNEQFF,TGTGCCAGCAGTGGAGTCTCCTACAATGAGCAGTTCTTC
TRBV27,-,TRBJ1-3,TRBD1,CASSSWTGPGNTIYF,TGTGCCAGCAGTTCCTGGACAGGGCCTGGAAACACCATATATTTT
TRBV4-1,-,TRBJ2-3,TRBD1,CASSQVFSGGSADTQYF,TGCGCCAGCAGCCAAGTATTTTCAGGGGGTAGCGCAGATACGCAGTATTTT
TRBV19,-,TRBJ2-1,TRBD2,CASSRLAGENEQFF,TGTGCCAGCTCCCGACTAGCGGGAGAAAATGAGCAGTTCTTC
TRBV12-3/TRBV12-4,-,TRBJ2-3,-,CARTGTVTDTQYF,TGTGCCAGGACAGGGACTGTCACAGATACGCAGTATTTT
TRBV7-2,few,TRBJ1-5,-,CASSFDSDQPQHF,TGTGCCAGCAGTTTCGACAGTGATCAGCCCCAGCATTTT
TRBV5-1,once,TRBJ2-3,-,CASSGLQGQSQYF,TGCGCCAGCAGCGGGCTACAGGGTCAATCGCAGTATTTT
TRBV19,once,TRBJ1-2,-,CASSTGRTLGYTF,TGTGCCAGTAGTACGGGCAGGACTCTTGGCTACACCTTC
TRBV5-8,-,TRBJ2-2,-,CARVLLVTGELFF,TGTGCCAGGGTCCTACTAGTTACCGGGGAGCTGTTTTTT
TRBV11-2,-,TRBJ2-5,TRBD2,CASSYNPGTTETQYF,TGTGCCAGCAGCTATAATCCCGGGACTACAGAGACCCAGTACTTC
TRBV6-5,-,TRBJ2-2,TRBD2,CAGGVRAGDTGELFF,TGTGCCGGGGGAGTGAGAGCGGGAGACACCGGGGAGCTGTTTTTT
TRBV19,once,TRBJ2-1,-,CASTPDRSSYNEQFF,TGTGCCAGTACCCCCGACAGGAGCTCCTACAATGAGCAGTTCTTC
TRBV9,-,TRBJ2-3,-,CASSVAGGPTDTQYF,TGTGCCAGCAGCGTAGCCGGGGGACCCACAGATACGCAGTATTTT
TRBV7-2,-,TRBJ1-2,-,CASSLLRYGYTF,TGTGCCAGCAGCTTACTTAGATATGGCTACACCTTC
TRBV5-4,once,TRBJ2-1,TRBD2,CASRLWTSARPPSDEQFF,TGTGCCAGCAGGTTGTGGACTAGCGCTCGACCTCCTAGTGATGAGCAGTTCTTC
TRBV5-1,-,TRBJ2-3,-,CASSPDSSTDTQYF,TGCGCCAGCAGCCCGGACAGTAGCACAGATACGCAGTATTTT
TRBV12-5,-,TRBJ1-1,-,CASGLTRTEAFF,TGTGCTAGTGGTTTGACAAGAACTGAAGCTTTCTTT
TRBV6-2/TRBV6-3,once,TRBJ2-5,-,CASSSQGSRILETQYF,TGTGCCAGCAGTTCCCAGGGGAGTCGGATCTTAGAGACCCAGTACTTC
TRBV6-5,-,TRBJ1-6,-,CASKYSGATSPLHF,TGTGCCAGCAAATATAGTGGTGCCACGTCACCCCTCCACTTT
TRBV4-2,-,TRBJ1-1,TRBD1,CASSQGTGGGTEAFF,TGTGCCAGCAGCCAAGGGACAGGGGGAGGCACTGAAGCTTTCTTT
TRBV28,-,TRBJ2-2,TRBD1,CASSRQGLLTGELFF,TGTGCCAGCAGTAGACAGGGTTTGCTCACCGGGGAGCTGTTTTTT
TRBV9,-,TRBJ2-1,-,CASSPGGTPTYNEQFF,TGTGCCAGCAGCCCTGGAGGGACCCCGACCTACAATGAGCAGTTCTTC
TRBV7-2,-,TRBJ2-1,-,CASSLAGVGGTHNEQFF,TGTGCCAGCAGCTTAGCAGGGGTGGGCGGGACCCACAATGAGCAGTTCTTC
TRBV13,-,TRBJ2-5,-,CASSTDPGSEETQYF,TGTGCCAGCAGCACCGACCCGGGGAGCGAGGAGACCCAGTACTTC
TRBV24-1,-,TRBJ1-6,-,CATSDSRGANSPLHF,TGTGCCACCAGTGATTCTCGGGGGGCAAATTCACCCCTCCACTTT
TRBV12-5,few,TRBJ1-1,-,CASGLEYTEAFF,TGTGCTAGTGGTTTGGAATATACTGAAGCTTTCTTT
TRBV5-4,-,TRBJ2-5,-,CASSLPTRPETQYF,TGTGCCAGCAGCTTGCCCACTAGGCCAGAGACCCAGTACTTC